A single sample is the source of the 12 T cell receptor beta chains below, sequenced in a study of T cell responses to AZD1222 COVID-19 vaccine. Sequenced by immunoSEQ multiplex PCR; TCRdb stores in-frame clones only, minus some. Of about 170,000 clones in the sample, roughly 87% are singletons; the top ten hold about 2.8%. Material: peripheral blood, obtained on day 0 of AZD1222 vaccination. The receptors here all came from an adult in good health.

V and J are TRBV3-1 (or the pseudogene TRBV3-2) and TRBJ1-2, with D perhaps TRBD1 (5 bases). V was pared by 0 bases and J by 2 bases, with 10 bases between. Germline CDR1 is LGHDT and CDR2 is YNNKEL (reference sequence). The CDR3 runs to 15 residues. In nucleotides, the CDR3 is TGTGCCAGCAGCCAAGATGGGCAGGGAAACTATGGCTACACCTTC. Encoded protein: CASSQDGQGNYGYTF.

This sequence joins TRBV11-3 and TRBJ1-1, with a tentative D call TRBD1 (5 bases). The CDR3 length is 13 residues. Per germline, CDR1 SGHNT and CDR2 YENEEA. V gave up 1 base and J gave up 7 bases, with 10 bases separating them. This CDR3 reads CASSLGGSGEAFF. Written as DNA, the CDR3 is TGTGCCAGCAGCTTAGGGGGGTCTGGTGAAGCTTTCTTT.

This chain joins TRBV6-5 and TRBJ1-2; D is perhaps TRBD1 (6 bases). The CDR3 consists of 13 residues. Germline lookup yields CDR1 MNHEY and CDR2 SVGAGI. V was pared by 10 bases and J by 2 bases, with 14 bases between. Here the CDR3 reads CATKGGMNYGYTF. DNA of the CDR3: TGTGCCACCAAGGGGGGGATGAACTATGGCTACACCTTC.

This chain uses TRBV10-3 with TRBJ1-1; D call uncertain. This CDR3 is built from 14 residues. Between the trimmed V and J ends, which lost 2 bases and 0 bases, there was a span of 7 bases. CDR1 is ENHRY, CDR2 SYGVKD, per germline. CDR3: CAISERQLNTEAFF. The CDR3, as DNA: TGTGCCATCAGTGAGAGGCAGTTGAACACTGAAGCTTTCTTT.

The V and J genes are TRBV9 and TRBJ2-7, with D possibly being TRBD1 (6 bases). V shed 3 bases and J shed 4 bases, with 14 bases lying between them. The CDR3 totals 14 residues. CDR1 and CDR2 (germline): SGDLS, YYNGEE. CDR3 DNA sequence: TGTGCCAGCAGCGCCGATACAGGGACGTACGAGCAGTACTTC. It specifies CASSADTGTYEQYF.

The chain carries TRBV29-1 and TRBJ2-5; possibly TRBD1 for D (5 bases). V was cut by 6 bases and J by 1 base, with 12 bases left in between. The CDR3 runs to 13 residues. Germline CDR1 and CDR2: SQVTM and ANQGSEA. This chain's CDR3 is CSVRQQAQETQYF. CDR3 DNA: TGCAGCGTCCGACAGCAAGCCCAAGAGACCCAGTACTTC.

The chain recombines TRBV4-1 with TRBJ2-7; no definite D call. Germline V CDR1 and CDR2: MGHRA, YSYEKL. The V end lost 0 bases, the J end lost 4 bases, and 7 bases lay between the germline ends. The CDR3 has 13 residues. The CDR3 sequence is CASSQDHNYEQYF. The CDR3 DNA reads TGCGCCAGCAGCCAAGATCACAATTACGAGCAGTACTTC.

This clone was counted a single time. The gene calls are TRBV28 and TRBJ1-2; 11 positions agree with TRBD1. The CDR3 consists of 13 residues. V was pared by 7 bases and J by 6 bases, with 4 bases of the junction left unmatched. Germline CDR1 and CDR2: MDHEN and SYDVKM. The CDR3 DNA follows: TGTGCCAGCACCCGGGGACAGGGGGATGGCTACACCTTC. Amino acid sequence: CASTRGQGDGYTF.

As for this clone: At the DNA level, this CDR3 is encoded by other sequences in the same sample as well. The J gene is TRBJ2-1, the V gene TRBV27; 7 bases map to TRBD1. V lost 2 bases and J lost 2; bases outside the gene matches: 0. The CDR3 covers 14 residues. CDR1 and CDR2 from the germline V gene are MNHEY and SMNVEV (reference sequence). CDR3 residues: CASSLQGAYNEQFF. The CDR3 DNA follows: TGTGCCAGCAGTTTACAGGGGGCCTACAATGAGCAGTTCTTC.

This chain uses TRBV25-1 with TRBJ1-2, with no clear D. The germline gives CDR1 MGHDK, CDR2 SYGVNS. The V and J ends lost 6 bases and 0 bases respectively, with 11 bases between them. The CDR3 has 14 residues. CDR3 in DNA: TGTGCCAGCAGCCGATTAGGGTCTAACTATGGCTACACCTTC. As protein: CASSRLGSNYGYTF.

This chain links TRBV21-1 with TRBJ2-1. TRBV21-1 is listed as a pseudogene. The CDR3 has 15 residues. The CDR3 region has the DNA TGTGCCAGCAGCAAAGGCCCTGGGGGTGGCGGTGAGCAGTTCTTC. Protein: CASSKGPGGGGEQFF.

The chain joins TRBV18 to TRBJ2-3; D gene unclear. With 0 bases removed from V and 4 bases from J, the gap between germline ends came to 14 bases. CDR1 and CDR2 from the germline V gene are KGHSH and LQKENI. The CDR3 spans 16 residues. The CDR3 DNA follows: TGTGCCAGCTCACCACCGAGGACCCTCTTATCAGATACGCAGTATTTT. This codes for CASSPPRTLLSDTQYF.